Listed below are T cell receptor beta chains from one sample, sequenced in a study of CD8 T cells in ankylosing spondylitis. TCRdb re-analysed the 5' RACE reads in MiXCR, keeping a single row per CDR3 protein. The sample includes around 180,000 distinct CDR3 sequences, 15% to 20% of them seen just once. Sequencing was carried out using blood, either unsorted or a sorted T cell fraction (not recorded which). The receptors originated from a male donor between 5 and 29 years old with ankylosing spondylitis or in good health (not recorded which). Both conserved end residues are part of each CDR3. The D gene is left open where the match is weak. Some rows mark clone size as missing; the rest say once, few, many or name a class of expanded clone.

J | V | D | size | CDR3 | DNA
TRBJ2-3 | TRBV27 | NA | NA | CASSPSLALDTQYF | TGTGCCAGCAGTCCCTCACTAGCATTGGATACGCAGTATTTT
TRBJ1-1 | TRBV29-1 | NA | many | CTSTRGLNTEAFF | TGCACTTCCACTCGGGGATTGAACACTGAAGCTTTCTTT
TRBJ1-5 | TRBV12-3/TRBV12-4 | NA | NA | CASRGSYSNQPQHF | TGTGCCAGCAGGGGCTCGTATAGCAATCAGCCCCAGCATTTT
TRBJ2-1 | TRBV28 | TRBD2 | NA | CASSLLAGVYNEQFF | TGTGCCAGCAGTTTATTAGCGGGAGTCTACAATGAGCAGTTCTTC
TRBJ2-6 | TRBV10-3 | NA | many | CAISESRTRGTGANVLTF | TGTGCCATCAGTGAGTCGAGAACCCGGGGTACTGGGGCCAACGTCCTGACTTTC
TRBJ1-1 | TRBV4-1 | NA | many | CASSQGLKDPNTEAFF | TGCGCCAGCAGCCAAGGTCTAAAGGACCCGAACACTGAAGCTTTCTTT
TRBJ2-7 | TRBV5-1 | TRBD1 | many | CASSYGTGTGGYEQYF | TGCGCCAGCAGTTATGGCACCGGGACAGGGGGGTACGAGCAGTACTTC
TRBJ2-7 | TRBV19 | TRBD1 | NA | CASSVETGGSYEQYF | TGTGCCAGTAGTGTGGAGACAGGGGGGTCCTACGAGCAGTACTTC
TRBJ1-2 | TRBV20-1 | NA | many | CSARDPGIYGYTF | TGCAGTGCTAGAGATCCGGGAATCTATGGCTACACCTTC
TRBJ2-7 | TRBV7-3 | NA | many | CASSFLRGSSYEQYF | TGTGCCAGCAGCTTTCTCCGGGGTTCATCCTACGAGCAGTACTTC
TRBJ1-4 | TRBV20-1 | NA | NA | CSAFTGMYEKLFF | TGCAGTGCTTTTACAGGGATGTACGAAAAACTGTTTTTT
TRBJ2-2 | TRBV9 | TRBD1 | many | CASSVATGTGELFF | TGTGCCAGCAGCGTAGCGACAGGGACCGGGGAGCTGTTTTTT
TRBJ2-7 | TRBV7-2 | TRBD1 | NA | CASSIDRVSYEQYF | TGTGCCAGCAGTATAGACAGGGTCTCCTACGAGCAGTACTTC
TRBJ2-7 | TRBV15 | NA | many | CATSRGIYYEQYF | TGTGCCACCAGCAGGGGGATTTACTACGAGCAGTACTTC
TRBJ2-4 | TRBV27 | NA | many | CASSLQGLSKNIQYF | TGTGCCAGCAGTTTGCAAGGATTGTCCAAAAACATTCAGTACTTC
TRBJ2-3 | TRBV11-2 | TRBD1 | many | CASSLDQGASTDTQYF | TGTGCCAGCAGCTTAGATCAGGGGGCTAGCACAGATACGCAGTATTTT
TRBJ2-5 | TRBV12-3/TRBV12-4 | NA | many | CASSYSGQETQYF | TGTGCCAGCAGTTACTCAGGGCAAGAGACCCAGTACTTC
TRBJ2-1 | TRBV27 | TRBD2 | NA | CASSPFGTSGREQFF | TGTGCCAGCAGTCCGTTTGGGACTAGCGGGAGAGAGCAGTTCTTC
TRBJ2-3 | TRBV2 | TRBD1 | many | CASSQGQGPTDTQYF | TGTGCCAGCAGCCAAGGACAGGGGCCGACGGATACGCAGTATTTT
TRBJ1-1 | TRBV20-1 | TRBD1 | NA | CGTKGATEAFF | TGCGGCACCAAGGGGGCCACTGAAGCTTTCTTT
TRBJ2-7 | TRBV25-1 | NA | NA | CASSDPNRQQYF | TGTGCCAGCAGTGACCCGAACCGACAGCAGTACTTC
TRBJ2-3 | TRBV7-3 | TRBD1 | many | CASSLLGGLTTDTQYF | TGTGCCAGCAGCCTATTAGGGGGCCTTACCACAGATACGCAGTATTTT